Described below is a single T cell receptor (beta chain) sequence and its context. The antigen is not known. Running of the v3.0 immunoSEQ assay took place at survey level. Sequenced by immunoSEQ multiplex PCR; TCRdb stores in-frame clones only, minus some. The top ten hold approximately 16% of the sample, which has about 24,000 clones, around four fifths seen once. CDR3 length equals 15 residues. Germline-derived CDR1 and CDR2 are LNHNV and YYDKDF (reference sequence). V was pared by 1 base and J by 1 base, with 10 bases between. This sample is drawn from a study of long-term antiretroviral therapy in people with HIV. Study details: There is a gap of about a decade between the earliest samples and the later 2015 immediate-ART recommendation. Study outcomes and limitations: Clonal populations expanded prior to ART predominated within the repertoire at all time points. Comparison with controls showed narrower CDR3 length ranges in HIV repertoires. Diversity increased after ART yet remained lower than in transplant donor controls.

Sequences were derived from unsorted PBMCs, sampled roughly 4.1 years after starting antiretroviral therapy. The clonotype originates from a man aged 30-40 years with HIV. The gene calls are TRBV15 and TRBJ1-2, with a tentative D call TRBD1 (5 bases). The CDR3 region is CATSRVQEINYGYTF. The CDR3 DNA reads TGTGCCACCAGCAGAGTACAGGAGATTAACTATGGCTACACCTTC. Full variable domain (remainder filled in from reference TRBV15 and TRBJ1-2): DAMVIQNPRYQVTQFGKPVTLSCSQTLNHNVMYWYQQKSSQAPKLLFHYYDKDFNNEADTPDNFQSRRPNTSFCFLDIRSPGLGDTAMYLCATSRVQEINYGYTFGSGTRLTVV.